Listed below are T cell receptor beta chains from one sample, sequenced in a study of T cell responses to AZD1222 COVID-19 vaccine. Method: immunoSEQ multiplex PCR; TCRdb's copy keeps in-frame clones and lacks some. The profile shows roughly 99,000 clones, 87% of them singletons. Sample: peripheral blood, taken on day 0 of AZD1222 vaccination. The receptors derive from an adult in good health. Each CDR3 is given with its conserved first and last residue. A D gene is named only where the DNA matches it firmly. Expanded clones get a size class; other rows say once, few or many, or leave the size out.

TRBJ1-1 . . TRBV3-1/TRBV3-2 CASTLNLMNTEAFF TGTGCCAGCACACTGAACCTCATGAACACTGAAGCTTTCTTT
TRBJ1-6 once . TRBV11-2 CASSLLTGLDSPLHF TGTGCCAGCAGCCTTCTTACAGGGTTGGATTCACCCCTCCACTTT
TRBJ2-1 . TRBD2 TRBV4-1 CASSQDQGTSVNNEQFF TGCGCCAGCAGCCAAGATCAAGGGACTAGCGTGAACAATGAGCAGTTCTTC
TRBJ1-5 many TRBD1 TRBV6-5 CASSSMDRGSNQPQHF TGTGCCAGCAGTTCCATGGACAGGGGAAGCAATCAGCCCCAGCATTTT
TRBJ1-2 . . TRBV27 CASSKQGFYGYTF TGTGCCAGCAGCAAGCAGGGGTTCTATGGCTACACCTTC
TRBJ2-1 . TRBD2 TRBV29-1 CSVAGWEGLAVSDNEQFF TGCAGCGTCGCCGGTTGGGAGGGACTAGCGGTCTCAGACAATGAGCAGTTCTTC
TRBJ1-5 . TRBD1 TRBV5-1 CASSPTGRDQPQHF TGCGCCAGCAGCCCGACAGGGAGGGATCAGCCCCAGCATTTT
TRBJ1-2 . TRBD1 TRBV7-6 CASSLGQGILTYGYTF TGTGCCAGCAGCTTAGGACAGGGAATATTAACCTATGGCTACACCTTC
TRBJ1-6 . . TRBV19 CASSDLNSPLHF TGTGCCAGTAGCGACTTGAATTCACCCCTCCACTTT
TRBJ2-5 . . TRBV21-1 CASSKERGTGGPGETQYF TGTGCCAGCAGCAAAGAAAGGGGAACGGGAGGGCCGGGAGAGACCCAGTACTTC
TRBJ1-2 . . TRBV21-1 CASSKGQTYGYTF TGTGCCAGCAGCAAGGGGCAGACCTATGGCTACACCTTC
TRBJ1-1 . . TRBV5-1 CASSFVAQNTEAFF TGCGCCAGCAGCTTTGTGGCCCAGAACACTGAAGCTTTCTTT
TRBJ2-3 . TRBD2 TRBV24-1 CATSHTGTSRLDTQYF TGTGCCACCAGTCATACCGGGACTAGCAGACTAGATACGCAGTATTTT
TRBJ1-4 . . TRBV20-1 CSASRGALDEKLFF TGCAGTGCTAGTAGAGGGGCGCTGGATGAAAAACTGTTTTTT
TRBJ2-7 . . TRBV28 CASSASGSTYEQYF TGTGCCAGCAGTGCATCAGGTTCTACCTACGAGCAGTACTTC
TRBJ2-1 . . TRBV6-2/TRBV6-3 CASSSEGDEQFF TGTGCCAGCAGCTCAGAGGGAGATGAGCAGTTCTTC
TRBJ1-1 once . TRBV6-6 CASSHGRGAFF TGTGCCAGCAGTCACGGACGGGGAGCTTTCTTT
TRBJ1-4 . . TRBV19 CASSSGQLHNEKLFF TGTGCCAGTAGCTCCGGACAGCTTCACAATGAAAAACTGTTTTTT
TRBJ1-1 few TRBD1 TRBV6-1 CASSEGTGAIVLMNTEAFF TGTGCCAGCAGTGAAGGGACAGGGGCGATCGTCCTTATGAACACTGAAGCTTTCTTT
TRBJ2-7 few . TRBV7-9 CASSLVRDHDYEQYF TGTGCCAGCAGCTTAGTTCGGGACCACGACTACGAGCAGTACTTC
TRBJ1-2 . . TRBV29-1 CSVEESPRRDKLSNYGYTF TGCAGCGTTGAAGAATCCCCACGCCGGGACAAACTATCTAACTATGGCTACACCTTC
TRBJ1-6 . . TRBV15 CATSTFARSSYNSPLHF TGTGCCACCAGCACCTTTGCCAGAAGCTCCTATAATTCACCCCTCCACTTT
TRBJ2-1 . TRBD1 TRBV9 CASSPRDRTYNEQFF TGTGCCAGCAGCCCCCGGGACAGAACCTACAATGAGCAGTTCTTC
TRBJ2-4 . . TRBV19 CASSIEGAAAGEHKVAKNIQYF TGTGCCAGTAGTATTGAGGGGGCGGCGGCGGGAGAACATAAAGTAGCCAAAAACATTCAGTACTTC
TRBJ2-5 . . TRBV9 CASSVQGVETQYF TGTGCCAGCAGCGTACAAGGTGTTGAGACCCAGTACTTC
TRBJ2-1 . TRBD2 TRBV3-1/TRBV3-2 CASSRGLVDEQFF TGTGCCAGCAGCCGAGGACTAGTCGATGAGCAGTTCTTC
TRBJ2-1 . . TRBV7-2 CASSLAILRTFDNEQFF TGTGCCAGCAGCTTAGCGATATTGCGGACCTTCGACAATGAGCAGTTCTTC
TRBJ2-1 . . TRBV5-1 CASSLNVRENEQFF TGCGCCAGCAGCTTGAATGTGAGGGAGAATGAGCAGTTCTTC
TRBJ1-1 . . TRBV12-3/TRBV12-4 CASSPLSRTRTFF TGTGCCAGCAGTCCACTCTCCAGGACAAGGACTTTCTTT
TRBJ2-1 . . TRBV18 CASSPAQGAHEQFF TGTGCCAGCTCACCAGCGCAGGGAGCTCATGAGCAGTTCTTC
TRBJ2-3 . TRBD2 TRBV29-1 CSVGTSGGEIDTQYF TGCAGCGTTGGGACTAGCGGAGGGGAGATTGATACGCAGTATTTT
TRBJ2-3 . TRBD2 TRBV4-2 CASSSQGASGGSTDTQYF TGTGCCAGCAGCTCCCAGGGGGCTAGCGGGGGGTCGACAGATACGCAGTATTTT
TRBJ2-6 . . TRBV7-9 CASSLRLRDGSSGANVLTF TGTGCCAGCAGCTTGCGGCTACGGGACGGGAGCTCTGGGGCCAACGTCCTGACTTTC
TRBJ2-5 once . TRBV2 CASKLTSSEQETQYF TGTGCCAGTAAATTAACAAGCTCAGAGCAAGAGACCCAGTACTTC
TRBJ2-2 once TRBD1 TRBV9 CASSLRTGLNTGELFF TGTGCCAGCAGCTTGAGGACAGGGTTGAACACCGGGGAGCTGTTTTTT
TRBJ1-1 . TRBD1 TRBV5-6 CASSLGQGFGTEAFF TGTGCCAGCAGCTTGGGACAGGGTTTCGGCACTGAAGCTTTCTTT
TRBJ1-3 . . TRBV30 CAWRSQGNTIYF TGTGCCTGGAGGAGTCAGGGAAACACCATATATTTT
TRBJ1-5 . TRBD1 TRBV11-2 CASSPGTANQPQHF TGTGCCAGCAGCCCCGGGACAGCTAATCAGCCCCAGCATTTT
TRBJ2-7 . TRBD1 TRBV24-1 CATSPGTGGIGHEQYF TGTGCCACCAGTCCCGGGACAGGGGGCATTGGGCACGAGCAGTACTTC
TRBJ2-5 . . TRBV18 CASSPPSAGTQYF TGTGCCAGCTCACCACCGAGCGCTGGGACCCAGTACTTC
TRBJ1-2 . TRBD1 TRBV15 CATSREGASAPYGYTF TGTGCCACCAGCAGGGAGGGGGCTTCCGCCCCATATGGCTACACCTTC
TRBJ1-4 . . TRBV7-2 CASSLNGGKLFF TGTGCCAGCAGCTTAAATGGGGGAAAACTGTTTTTT